These T cell receptor beta chains were read from a single sample in a study of OX40 agonist ivuxolimab in advanced cancers. Sequencing used immunoSEQ multiplex PCR; TCRdb keeps in-frame clones, though not all of them. The sample lists 45,000 to 50,000 clones; approximately 90% were seen once. The starting material was CD4+ or CD8+ T cells sorted from blood, obtained in a trial of the OX40 agonist ivuxolimab. These receptors originate from an adult with an advanced solid tumor such as melanoma, head and neck, liver or kidney cancer. Both conserved end residues are part of each CDR3. D genes are given only for firm matches.

v_call: TRBV28
j_call: TRBJ1-4
cdr3_length: 11
d_call: NA
cdr3_nt: TGTGCCAGCAGTTTACGAGACATGCTGTTTTTT
cdr3_aa: CASSLRDMLFF

v_call: TRBV7-3
j_call: TRBJ2-7
cdr3_length: 13
d_call: NA
cdr3_nt: TGTGCCAGCAGCTTAACTCCCAGGTACGAGCAGTACTTC
cdr3_aa: CASSLTPRYEQYF

v_call: TRBV11-2
j_call: TRBJ2-7
cdr3_length: 16
d_call: TRBD1
cdr3_nt: TGTGCCAGCAGCTTAGGTTATACAGGGGGGTACTACGAGCAGTACTTC
cdr3_aa: CASSLGYTGGYYEQYF

v_call: TRBV18
j_call: TRBJ1-1
cdr3_length: 15
d_call: NA
cdr3_nt: TGTGCCAGCTCACGGGACCGGGGGATAGACACTGAAGCTTTCTTT
cdr3_aa: CASSRDRGIDTEAFF

v_call: TRBV7-2
j_call: TRBJ2-1
cdr3_length: 16
d_call: NA
cdr3_nt: TGTGCCAGCAGCTCTCCGACTAGAAGCTCCTACAATGAGCAGTTCTTC
cdr3_aa: CASSSPTRSSYNEQFF

v_call: TRBV6-1
j_call: TRBJ2-5
cdr3_length: 16
d_call: TRBD2
cdr3_nt: TGTGCCAGCAGTGCAGGCCGACTAGCACTGAGAGAGACCCAGTACTTC
cdr3_aa: CASSAGRLALRETQYF

v_call: TRBV6-1
j_call: TRBJ2-1
cdr3_length: 14
d_call: TRBD2
cdr3_nt: TGTGCCAGCACCTCGGGAGGTCCAAACAATGAGCAGTTCTTC
cdr3_aa: CASTSGGPNNEQFF

v_call: TRBV25-1
j_call: TRBJ2-2
cdr3_length: 15
d_call: TRBD2
cdr3_nt: TGTGCCAGCAGTGGACTAGCGGGGAACACCGGGGAGCTGTTTTTT
cdr3_aa: CASSGLAGNTGELFF

v_call: TRBV7-9
j_call: TRBJ2-1
cdr3_length: 14
d_call: TRBD1
cdr3_nt: TGTGCCAGCAGCCCCCGGACAGGTGACAATGAGCAGTTCTTC
cdr3_aa: CASSPRTGDNEQFF

v_call: TRBV5-1
j_call: TRBJ1-2
cdr3_length: 15
d_call: NA
cdr3_nt: TGCGCCAGCAGCTTGGGTCAGGGTGGTAACTATGGCTACACCTTC
cdr3_aa: CASSLGQGGNYGYTF

v_call: TRBV27
j_call: TRBJ2-7
cdr3_length: 13
d_call: TRBD1
cdr3_nt: TGTGCCAGCAGTACACCGACAGGGAACGAGCAGTACTTC
cdr3_aa: CASSTPTGNEQYF

v_call: TRBV6-1
j_call: TRBJ1-2
cdr3_length: 13
d_call: NA
cdr3_nt: TGTGCCAGCAGTGACGTCTGGGCGAACGGCTACACCTTC
cdr3_aa: CASSDVWANGYTF

v_call: TRBV19
j_call: TRBJ1-1
cdr3_length: 12
d_call: NA
cdr3_nt: TGTGCCAGTAGTAAGGTGAACACTGAAGCTTTCTTT
cdr3_aa: CASSKVNTEAFF